This T cell receptor (beta chain) is from a study of blood T cell repertoires in COVID-19. Looking at the study overall: The cDNA or gDNA used as material had been derived from T cells, B-cell-depleted T cells, or PBMCs.

Some clones are missing from TCRdb's copy, which holds only in-frame ones; the method was immunoSEQ multiplex PCR. Of about 140,000 clones listed, approximately 88% are singletons. CDR1 and CDR2 (germline): MNHEY, SMNVEV (reference sequence). Trimming shortened V by 4 bases and J by 0 bases, and 13 bases separated the two germline ends. The CDR3 is 16 amino acids. Sequenced material: peripheral blood. V is TRBV27 and J is TRBJ1-5; D is undetermined. This sequence originates from a woman in her forties or fifties with acute or convalescent COVID-19. The CDR3 DNA follows: TGTGCCAGCAGTTCCCGGTATGACACTAGCAATCAGCCCCAGCATTTT. This codes for CASSSRYDTSNQPQHF.